The 5 T cell receptor beta chains listed next were all sequenced from one sample in a study of T cells in Graves' hyperthyroidism and ophthalmopathy. TCR beta CDR3 regions were amplified from RNA. TCR CDR3 underwent first-round RT-PCR with the HTBI primer set. TCRdb reprocessed the multiplex PCR reads via MiXCR and lists one record per CDR3 protein. The sample lists about 640,000 distinct CDR3 sequences, roughly 20% occurring once. The sequenced material came from blood. The source of these receptors is a man aged 25 to 40 with Graves' ophthalmopathy.

The chain recombines TRBV19 with TRBJ1-2, with 9 bases identical to TRBD1. The germline gives CDR1 LNHDA, CDR2 SQIVND (reference sequence). The CDR3 has 12 amino acids. V was clipped by 7 bases and J by 8 bases; unmatched bases: 5. The CDR3 DNA is TGTGCCAGTACGGACAGGGGCCGAGGCTACACCTTC. As protein: CASTDRGRGYTF.

In this sample, this clonotype turned up many times. The J gene is TRBJ2-7, the V gene TRBV20-1; 10 positions agree with TRBD2. The CDR3 loop spans 14 amino acids. In germline, CDR1 is DFQATT, CDR2 SNEGSKA (reference sequence). Unmatched junction bases numbered 2, after V lost 2 bases and J lost 1 base. The CDR3 DNA reads as TGCAGTGCTAGACTAGCGGGAGCGTCCTACGAGCAGTACTTC. It yields the protein CSARLAGASYEQYF.

Only a few counts were recorded for this clonotype. V and J are TRBV5-1 and TRBJ1-3; D uncertain. CDR1 is SGHRS, CDR2 YFSETQ, per germline. The CDR3 has 14 residues. The V end lost 5 bases, the J end lost 0 bases, and 9 bases lay between the germline ends. The CDR3 region is CASRPSSSGNTIYF. The DNA for the CDR3 is TGCGCCAGCAGACCGAGCAGCTCTGGAAACACCATATATTTT.

DNA of the CDR3: TGTGCCAGCAGCTCTCCGGGACAGGGGTTCACTGAAGCTTTCTTT. This encodes CASSSPGQGFTEAFF. The gene calls are TRBV4-2 and TRBJ1-1; 10 bases align to TRBD1. The CDR3 runs to 15 residues. CDR1 is LGHNA, CDR2 YNFKEQ, per germline. J gave up 4 bases and V 5 bases, and 7 bases lay outside the gene matches.

This clonotype was seen only a few times. This may be a read error, as it is one base from a much larger clone. This sequence joins TRBV11-2 and TRBJ2-5; D is undetermined. The ends were cut back, 5 bases at V and 4 bases at J, with 11 bases in the middle. Germline assignment: CDR1 SGHAT and CDR2 FQNNGV. The CDR3 extends over 13 amino acids. As DNA, the CDR3 is TGTGCCAGCAGCCGACTGGGAACAGAGACCCAGTACTTC. Its protein is CASSRLGTETQYF.